Listed here is a single T cell receptor (beta chain). The antigen remains unidentified. Amplification of the TCR beta CDR3 regions used RNA transcripts (as template). Following a first-round RT-PCR that used HTBI primers, a second-round multiplex PCR was carried out. TCRdb reanalysed the multiplex PCR reads using MiXCR and keeps one entry per CDR3 protein. The sample lists about 660,000 distinct CDR3 sequences; under 50% were seen once. The sample originates from a study of Graves' ophthalmopathy and Graves' hyperthyroidism. Study in general: Peripheral blood sampling occurred at initial diagnosis, before any treatment. The study's findings and limits: Researchers report that a 13-signature model separated ophthalmopathy from stable hyperthyroidism, posting about 88% sensitivity and 75% to 84% specificity.

The specimen sequenced was peripheral blood. The clonotype comes from an adult man with Graves' ophthalmopathy.

The CDR3 bases are TGCGCCAGCAGCACTGGGGGTAGTGAAAAACTGTTTTTT. Its protein product is CASSTGGSEKLFF. The chain joins TRBV5-1 to TRBJ1-4; a weak D match, TRBD1 (5 bases). V lost 4 bases and J 7 bases, leaving 11 bases between the germline ends. The CDR3 has 13 amino acids. Germline values: CDR1 SGHRS, CDR2 YFSETQ. The variable domain in full, completed from reference TRBV5-1 and TRBJ1-4, reads KAGVTQTPRYLIKTRGQQVTLSCSPISGHRSVSWYQQTPGQGLQFLFEYFSETQRNKGNFPGRFSGRQFSNSRSEMNVSTLELGDSALYLCASSTGGSEKLFFGSGTQLSVL.